A selection of T cell receptor beta chains follows, all from one sample in a study of cytomegalovirus exposure and HLA in healthy donors. Measured with immunoSEQ multiplex PCR; TCRdb has only the in-frame clones, and not every one. The table includes some 130,000 clones, 82% detected once. Sequencing used PBMCs. The receptor set was obtained from a woman aged 50 to 60 in good health and CMV-seropositive. Both conserved end residues are part of each CDR3. D genes are given only for firm matches. Where a row states a size, it is once, few, many or the class of an expanded clone; other rows omit it.

clone_size | j_call | v_call | d_call | cdr3_aa | cdr3_nt
few | TRBJ1-1 | TRBV7-9 | TRBD1 | CSSSFRGQGTNTEAFF | TGTTCCAGCAGCTTCAGGGGACAGGGGACGAACACTGAAGCTTTCTTT
- | TRBJ2-7 | TRBV4-1 | TRBD1 | CASSQPGTARSYEQYF | TGCGCCAGCAGCCAACCCGGGACAGCCAGATCCTACGAGCAGTACTTC
once | TRBJ2-1 | TRBV4-1 | - | CASSPRTERFDEQFF | TGCGCCAGCAGCCCACGGACAGAGCGGTTCGATGAGCAGTTCTTC
- | TRBJ2-3 | TRBV13 | - | CASGGSYLTDTQYF | TGTGCCAGCGGGGGGAGCTACCTCACAGATACGCAGTATTTT
once | TRBJ1-2 | TRBV19 | - | CASTPKPGYGNGYTF | TGTGCCAGTACCCCTAAACCAGGGTATGGTAATGGCTACACCTTC
- | TRBJ1-1 | TRBV5-1 | - | CASSLDRANTEAFF | TGCGCCAGCAGCTTGGACAGGGCTAACACTGAAGCTTTCTTT
- | TRBJ1-5 | TRBV15 | TRBD1 | CATSGPRTEQGAQHF | TGTGCCACCAGCGGTCCACGGACCGAGCAGGGGGCCCAGCATTTT
- | TRBJ1-2 | TRBV4-1 | - | CASSQRFRFSAGHYGYTF | TGCGCCAGCAGCCAAAGATTCAGGTTTTCGGCAGGGCACTATGGCTACACCTTC
- | TRBJ1-2 | TRBV4-1 | - | CASSLHGAGSYGYTF | TGCGCCAGCAGCCTCCATGGGGCAGGGTCCTATGGCTACACCTTC
once | TRBJ2-7 | TRBV10-2 | TRBD2 | CASRNGGGGYYEQYF | TGCGCCAGCAGGAATGGCGGGGGGGGGTATTACGAGCAGTACTTC
- | TRBJ2-1 | TRBV28 | - | CASSLGQAPFSYNEQFF | TGTGCCAGCAGTTTAGGCCAGGCTCCTTTCTCCTACAATGAGCAGTTCTTC
- | TRBJ2-7 | TRBV7-2 | - | CASSLEAGKSYEQYF | TGTGCCAGCAGCTTAGAGGCAGGGAAATCCTACGAGCAGTACTTC
- | TRBJ1-4 | TRBV7-9 | - | CASTPTATNEKLFF | TGTGCCAGCACCCCTACCGCAACTAATGAAAAACTGTTTTTT
- | TRBJ2-2 | TRBV11-2 | TRBD1 | CASRGQANTGELFF | TGTGCCAGCAGGGGACAGGCGAACACCGGGGAGCTGTTTTTT
- | TRBJ2-7 | TRBV13 | - | CASSLSSYEQYF | TGTGCCAGCAGTCTAAGCTCCTACGAGCAGTACTTC
- | TRBJ1-1 | TRBV5-1 | TRBD1 | CASSLVGQGAFAFF | TGCGCCAGCAGCTTGGTGGGACAGGGGGCCTTCGCTTTCTTT
- | TRBJ1-5 | TRBV5-8 | - | CASSLDRGARNQPQHF | TGTGCCAGCAGCTTGGATCGGGGGGCTCGCAATCAGCCCCAGCATTTT
- | TRBJ1-1 | TRBV12-5 | - | CASGLVTSTEAFF | TGTGCTAGTGGTTTGGTTACTAGCACTGAAGCTTTCTTT
- | TRBJ1-1 | TRBV30 | TRBD1 | CAWRTGGETEAFF | TGTGCCTGGAGGACAGGGGGTGAGACTGAAGCTTTCTTT
- | TRBJ1-5 | TRBV6-5 | - | CASSYSLGRQPQHF | TGTGCCAGCAGTTACTCCCTAGGGAGGCAGCCCCAGCATTTT
- | TRBJ2-6 | TRBV15 | - | CATSRDIASFGANVLTF | TGTGCCACCAGCAGAGATATCGCAAGCTTTGGGGCCAACGTCCTGACTTTC
- | TRBJ2-7 | TRBV11-2 | - | CVSSLVYSYEQYF | TGTGTCAGCAGCTTAGTGTACTCCTACGAGCAGTACTTC
- | TRBJ2-2 | TRBV5-4 | TRBD1 | CASKGTGDTGELFF | TGTGCCAGCAAAGGGACAGGAGACACCGGGGAGCTGTTTTTT
- | TRBJ2-7 | TRBV5-1 | - | CASSLYRSYEQYF | TGCGCCAGCAGCTTGTACCGGTCCTACGAGCAGTACTTC
- | TRBJ2-7 | TRBV13 | TRBD2 | CASSLGLAGGREQYF | TGTGCCAGCAGCTTAGGGCTAGCGGGGGGTCGGGAGCAGTACTTC
- | TRBJ2-3 | TRBV18 | - | CASSPEIALLRTDTQYF | TGTGCCAGCTCACCAGAAATAGCCCTCCTTCGCACAGATACGCAGTATTTT
- | TRBJ1-1 | TRBV6-1 | - | CASSEVEENTEAFF | TGTGCCAGCAGTGAAGTTGAGGAGAACACTGAAGCTTTCTTT
few | TRBJ2-1 | TRBV28 | - | CASSLRPTSSGEQFF | TGTGCCAGCAGTTTAAGACCAACCAGCTCCGGGGAGCAGTTCTTC
- | TRBJ2-7 | TRBV7-8 | - | CASSLNLDYEQYF | TGTGCCAGCAGCCTCAACTTAGACTACGAGCAGTACTTC